The sequence of this T cell receptor beta chain was determined in a study of shared clonotypes between healthy human individuals. Losses at the gene ends were 7 bases for V and 3 bases for J; bases not matched to a gene: 14. From germline, CDR1 is SGHTA and CDR2 FQGNSA. This CDR3 has 16 amino acids. The repertoire was sequenced with immunoSEQ multiplex PCR; TCRdb's copy has only in-frame clones and lacks some. The data show 2 million to 2.5 million clones, about 90% seen once. The TCR comes from a man aged 18-30 years in good health. Some clones in this sample may be carry-over from other donors' samples. The rearrangement uses TRBV7-2 and TRBJ2-5; 7 positions agree with TRBD1. Specimen: naive CD4+ T cells from PBMCs. Noted subset: CD45RA+ positively selected. The CDR3 DNA reads as TGTGCCAGCACCTCGCCCCGGGACAGAATGGAAGAGACCCAGTACTTC. This gives the protein CASTSPRDRMEETQYF.